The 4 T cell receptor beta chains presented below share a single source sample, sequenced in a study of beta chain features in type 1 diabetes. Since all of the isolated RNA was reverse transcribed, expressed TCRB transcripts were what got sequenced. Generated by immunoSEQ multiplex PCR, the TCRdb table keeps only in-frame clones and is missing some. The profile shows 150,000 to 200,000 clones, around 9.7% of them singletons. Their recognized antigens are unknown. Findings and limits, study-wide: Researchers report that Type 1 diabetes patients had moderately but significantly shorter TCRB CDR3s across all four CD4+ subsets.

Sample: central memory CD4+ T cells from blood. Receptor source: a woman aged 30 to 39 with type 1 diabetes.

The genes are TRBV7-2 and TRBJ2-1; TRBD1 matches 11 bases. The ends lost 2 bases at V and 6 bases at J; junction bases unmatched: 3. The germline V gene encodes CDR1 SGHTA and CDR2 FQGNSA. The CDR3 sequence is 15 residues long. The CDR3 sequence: CASSLRTGGFNEQFF. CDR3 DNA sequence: TGTGCCAGCAGCTTAAGGACAGGGGGCTTCAATGAGCAGTTCTTC.

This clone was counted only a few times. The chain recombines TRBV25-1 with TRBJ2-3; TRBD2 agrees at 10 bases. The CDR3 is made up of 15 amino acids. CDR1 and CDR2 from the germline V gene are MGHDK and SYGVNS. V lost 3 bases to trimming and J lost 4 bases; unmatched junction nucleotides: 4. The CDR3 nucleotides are TGTGCCAGCAGTGATAGCGGGAGGCGGGCAGATACGCAGTATTTT. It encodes CASSDSGRRADTQYF.

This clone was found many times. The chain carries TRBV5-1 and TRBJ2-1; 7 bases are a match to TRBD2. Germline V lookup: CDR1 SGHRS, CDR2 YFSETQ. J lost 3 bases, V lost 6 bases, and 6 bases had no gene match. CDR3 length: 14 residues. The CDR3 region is CASTPGGGYNEQFF. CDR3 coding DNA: TGCGCCAGCACCCCTGGGGGGGGCTACAATGAGCAGTTCTTC.

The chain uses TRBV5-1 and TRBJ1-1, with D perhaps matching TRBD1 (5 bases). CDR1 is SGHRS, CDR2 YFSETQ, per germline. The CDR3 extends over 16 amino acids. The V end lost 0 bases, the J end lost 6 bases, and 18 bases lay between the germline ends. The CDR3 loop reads CASSLGQGGAFAEAFF. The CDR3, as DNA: TGCGCCAGCAGCTTGGGGCAGGGCGGAGCTTTCGCTGAAGCTTTCTTT.